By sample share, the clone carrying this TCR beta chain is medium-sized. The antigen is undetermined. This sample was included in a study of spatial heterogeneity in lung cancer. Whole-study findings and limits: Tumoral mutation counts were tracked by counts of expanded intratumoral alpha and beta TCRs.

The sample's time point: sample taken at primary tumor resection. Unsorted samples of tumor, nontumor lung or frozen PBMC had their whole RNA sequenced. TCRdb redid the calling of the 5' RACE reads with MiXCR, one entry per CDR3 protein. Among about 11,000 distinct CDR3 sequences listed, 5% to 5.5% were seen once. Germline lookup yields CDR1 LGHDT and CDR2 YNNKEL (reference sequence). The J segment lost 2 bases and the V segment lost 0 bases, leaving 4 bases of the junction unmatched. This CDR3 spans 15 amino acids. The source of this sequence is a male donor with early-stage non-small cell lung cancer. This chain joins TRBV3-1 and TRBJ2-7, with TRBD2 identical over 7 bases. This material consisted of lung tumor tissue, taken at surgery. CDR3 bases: TGTGCCAGCAGCCAAGAGCGGGAGTACACCTACGAGCAGTACTTC. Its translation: CASSQEREYTYEQYF.